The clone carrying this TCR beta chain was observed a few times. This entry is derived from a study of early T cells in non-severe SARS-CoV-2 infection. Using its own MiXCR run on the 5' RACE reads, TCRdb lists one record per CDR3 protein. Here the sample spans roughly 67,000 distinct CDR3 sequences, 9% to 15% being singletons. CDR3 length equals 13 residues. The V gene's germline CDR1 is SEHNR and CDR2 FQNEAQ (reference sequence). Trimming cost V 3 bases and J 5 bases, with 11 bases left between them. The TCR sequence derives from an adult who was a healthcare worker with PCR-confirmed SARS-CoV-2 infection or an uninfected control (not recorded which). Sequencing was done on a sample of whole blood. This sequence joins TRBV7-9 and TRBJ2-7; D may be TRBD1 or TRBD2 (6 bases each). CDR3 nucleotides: TGTGCCAGCAGCTTCGGGGGCGCGGACGAGCAGTACTTC. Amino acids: CASSFGGADEQYF.